The rows below give T cell receptor beta chains drawn from one sample of a study of shared clonotypes between healthy human individuals. Clones were read by immunoSEQ multiplex PCR, and TCRdb kept only the in-frame ones, dropping some. The table lists over a million clones, around 97% of them singletons. The material sequenced was naive CD4+ T cells sorted from blood. Receptors were obtained from a man aged 25 to 45 in good health. CDR3s include the opening cysteine and the closing phenylalanine or tryptophan. Fields, in order: D gene, V gene, J gene, clone size, CDR3 protein, CDR3 DNA. D genes are given only for firm matches. A row's size may be missing; if present it is once, few, many or a size class.

TRBD1,TRBV27,TRBJ1-4,NA,CASSDRVRAGATNEKLFF,TGTGCCAGCAGTGACAGGGTGCGGGCTGGAGCAACTAATGAAAAACTGTTTTTT
NA,TRBV30,TRBJ1-1,NA,CAWSADMTTEAFF,TGTGCCTGGAGTGCTGACATGACCACTGAAGCTTTCTTT
TRBD1,TRBV18,TRBJ1-3,NA,CASSPQPTGAGNTIYF,TGTGCCAGCTCACCACAACCGACAGGGGCTGGAAACACCATATATTTT
TRBD2,TRBV11-2,TRBJ2-3,NA,CASSLASGGFTDTQYF,TGTGCCAGCAGCTTAGCTAGCGGGGGGTTCACAGATACGCAGTATTTT
NA,TRBV10-3,TRBJ1-2,NA,CAISERSEPYGYTF,TGTGCCATCAGTGAACGATCCGAACCCTATGGCTACACCTTC
TRBD1,TRBV5-1,TRBJ2-2,once,CASSLAQGAYTGELFF,TGCGCCAGCAGCTTGGCACAGGGGGCGTACACCGGGGAGCTGTTTTTT
NA,TRBV4-1,TRBJ2-1,NA,CASSQDKGSPGAEQFF,TGCGCCAGCAGCCAAGATAAAGGGAGCCCCGGTGCTGAGCAGTTCTTC
TRBD2,TRBV28,TRBJ2-4,once,CASSFPGRGENIQYF,TGTGCCAGCAGTTTCCCGGGGCGGGGGGAAAACATTCAGTACTTC
TRBD2,TRBV5-1,TRBJ2-1,NA,CASSSQTGGTYNEQFF,TGCGCCAGCAGCTCCCAGACGGGAGGCACCTACAATGAGCAGTTCTTC
NA,TRBV7-8,TRBJ1-1,NA,CASSLLGQMNTEAFF,TGTGCCAGCAGCCTATTAGGACAGATGAACACTGAAGCTTTCTTT
TRBD2,TRBV28,TRBJ2-1,once,CASNLAGVSYNEQFF,TGTGCCAGCAACCTAGCGGGAGTCAGCTACAATGAGCAGTTCTTC
NA,TRBV7-9,TRBJ2-7,NA,CASSRPVGGDEQYF,TGTGCCAGCAGCCGACCGGTGGGTGGTGACGAGCAGTACTTC
TRBD2,TRBV10-2,TRBJ2-7,NA,CASSESPSGSQYEQYF,TGCGCCAGCAGTGAGAGCCCTAGCGGGAGTCAGTACGAGCAGTACTTC
TRBD2,TRBV14,TRBJ2-5,NA,CASSQDGRTSGSQETQYF,TGTGCCAGCAGCCAAGATGGTAGGACTAGCGGGAGCCAAGAGACCCAGTACTTC
NA,TRBV6-6,TRBJ2-7,NA,CASSYGLANYEQYF,TGTGCCAGCAGTTACGGCCTAGCGAACTACGAGCAGTACTTC
TRBD1,TRBV28,TRBJ1-2,NA,CASSLLPDRIYGYTF,TGTGCCAGCAGTTTGCTACCGGACAGGATTTATGGCTACACCTTC
NA,TRBV10-3,TRBJ1-1,NA,CAISESWTTNTEAFF,TGTGCCATCAGTGAGTCGTGGACAACGAACACTGAAGCTTTCTTT
NA,TRBV18,TRBJ2-1,NA,CASSPNPLAEQFF,TGTGCCAGCTCACCCAACCCCCTAGCGGAGCAGTTCTTC
TRBD1,TRBV19,TRBJ2-3,NA,CASSTPTGMGTDTQYF,TGTGCCAGTAGCACCCCGACAGGGATGGGCACAGATACGCAGTATTTT
NA,TRBV27,TRBJ1-5,NA,CASSLTINPNSTVHQPQHF,TGTGCCAGCAGTCTAACGATAAACCCAAACAGTACTGTACATCAGCCCCAGCATTTT
NA,TRBV28,TRBJ1-3,NA,CASSFRASGNTIYF,TGTGCCAGCAGTTTCCGCGCGTCTGGAAACACCATATATTTT
TRBD2,TRBV7-3,TRBJ2-1,NA,CASSHSGSYNEQFF,TGTGCCAGCAGCCATAGCGGGAGCTACAATGAGCAGTTCTTC
NA,TRBV19,TRBJ1-5,NA,CASRTGDSNQPQHF,TGTGCCAGTCGTACGGGGGATAGCAATCAGCCCCAGCATTTT
TRBD2,TRBV7-2,TRBJ2-3,NA,CASSSTGRGTDTQYF,TGTGCCAGCAGCTCCACGGGGAGGGGTACGGATACGCAGTATTTT
TRBD1,TRBV6-5,TRBJ1-2,NA,CASSYSGTAGYTF,TGTGCCAGCAGTTACAGCGGGACAGCAGGCTACACCTTC
NA,TRBV4-3,TRBJ1-2,NA,CASSQVSASRIYGYTF,TGCGCCAGCAGCCAAGTTTCGGCTAGCCGTATCTATGGCTACACCTTC
NA,TRBV30,TRBJ2-1,NA,CAWKRGGVYEQFF,TGTGCCTGGAAAAGAGGAGGTGTTTATGAGCAGTTCTTC
TRBD2,TRBV7-3,TRBJ2-3,NA,CASTLPFRPGGRDSTDTQYF,TGTGCCAGCACCTTACCGTTTCGGCCTGGCGGGAGGGATAGCACAGATACGCAGTATTTT
TRBD1,TRBV9,TRBJ2-1,NA,CASSVGTGAYNEQFF,TGTGCCAGCAGCGTTGGGACAGGGGCCTACAATGAGCAGTTCTTC
TRBD1,TRBV6-5,TRBJ1-2,NA,CASSYYRGTNYGYTF,TGTGCCAGCAGTTACTACAGGGGTACTAACTATGGCTACACCTTC
NA,TRBV7-2,TRBJ1-1,NA,CASSPGGALFTEAFF,TGTGCCAGCAGCCCGGGGGGGGCCCTTTTTACTGAAGCTTTCTTT
NA,TRBV19,TRBJ2-2,NA,CASSILGARGGTGELFF,TGTGCCAGTAGTATCCTGGGGGCCAGGGGCGGCACCGGGGAGCTGTTTTTT
NA,TRBV5-1,TRBJ2-7,NA,CASSLATSYEQYF,TGCGCCAGCAGCTTGGCCACCTCCTACGAGCAGTACTTC
NA,TRBV19,TRBJ1-5,NA,CASSIAPGLSQPQHF,TGTGCCAGTAGTATTGCTCCAGGCCTGAGTCAGCCCCAGCATTTT
NA,TRBV7-9,TRBJ2-1,NA,CASSLNRDPNNEQFF,TGTGCCAGCAGCTTAAACCGGGATCCTAACAATGAGCAGTTCTTC
NA,TRBV28,TRBJ1-2,few,CASSSLRGGHGYTF,TGTGCCAGCAGTTCCCTTAGGGGAGGCCATGGCTACACCTTC
NA,TRBV5-1,TRBJ1-4,once,CASSAGGVRAEKLFF,TGCGCCAGCAGCGCTGGCGGGGTTAGGGCGGAAAAACTGTTTTTT
NA,TRBV6-6,TRBJ1-2,NA,CASSYSNWDGYTF,TGTGCCAGCAGTTACTCTAATTGGGATGGCTACACCTTC
NA,TRBV4-1,TRBJ2-7,NA,CASSQGALAPGEQYF,TGCGCCAGCAGCCAGGGGGCCCTCGCCCCCGGCGAGCAGTACTTC
NA,TRBV21-1,TRBJ1-3,NA,CASSKVPLAGNTIYF,TGTGCCAGCAGCAAAGTTCCTTTGGCTGGAAACACCATATATTTT
NA,TRBV28,TRBJ2-7,NA,CASTPRSPLSYEQYF,TGTGCCAGCACCCCACGATCGCCCCTCTCCTACGAGCAGTACTTC